What follows are 18 T cell receptor beta chains derived from one specimen sequenced in a study of blood T cell repertoires in COVID-19. Clones were read by immunoSEQ multiplex PCR, and TCRdb kept only the in-frame ones, dropping some. The table has around 350,000 clones, around 87% seen once. Source material: peripheral blood. The receptors shown here come from a human donor in a cohort sampled during active COVID-19.

The rearrangement uses TRBV6-5 and TRBJ1-5; no clear D. Germline CDR1 and CDR2: MNHEY and SVGAGI. This CDR3 contains 15 residues. V shed 2 bases and J shed 0 bases, with 8 bases lying between them. CDR3 nucleotides: TGTGCCAGCAGTTACAGAGATTATAGCAATCAGCCCCAGCATTTT. This sequence encodes CASSYRDYSNQPQHF.

This chain joins TRBV3-1 (or the pseudogene TRBV3-2) and TRBJ1-2; the D gene is possibly TRBD1 (5 bases). The CDR3 totals 13 residues. CDR1 is LGHDT, CDR2 YNNKEL, per germline (reference sequence). V lost 3 bases, J lost 6 bases, and 11 bases lay in between. The CDR3 nucleotides are TGTGCCAGCAGCCAGGGGCCTGCGGATGGCTACACCTTC. Amino acids: CASSQGPADGYTF.

The chain links TRBV19 to TRBJ1-1; TRBD1 is a possible D gene (5 bases). The V gene's germline CDR1 is LNHDA and CDR2 SQIVND (reference sequence). The CDR3 has 15 residues. The V and J ends lost 1 base and 4 bases respectively, with 13 bases between them. The CDR3 bases are TGTGCCAGTAGTATAGTAGGGGCCAGTTCCACTGAAGCTTTCTTT. This codes for CASSIVGASSTEAFF.

The sample holds a few counts of this clone. This chain uses TRBV5-1 with TRBJ2-7; D call uncertain. V was pared by 5 bases and J by 0 bases, with 9 bases between. The CDR3 length is 13 residues. Germline V gene data show CDR1 as SGHRS and CDR2 as YFSETQ. The CDR3 DNA sequence: TGCGCCAGCAGTTTCGGGTCCTCCTACGAGCAGTACTTC. Translation gives CASSFGSSYEQYF.

This clone has only one observation. The germline gene is not matched at one end of the junction; a read error may be the cause. The chain uses TRBV7-8 and TRBJ2-7, with TRBD1 matching 7 bases. The CDR3 is made up of 14 amino acids. Germline CDR1 and CDR2: SGHVS and FQNEAQ. The CDR3 spells CANSSRQGENEQYF. The CDR3 coding sequence is TGTGCCAACAGCTCTAGACAGGGAGAGAACGAGCAGTACTTC.

In this sample, this clone turned up a few times. This chain uses TRBV5-1 with TRBJ2-1, with D possibly being TRBD2 (5 bases). Trimming left V 4 bases short and J 0 bases short, with 23 bases between. The CDR3 has 19 amino acids. In germline, CDR1 is SGHRS, CDR2 YFSETQ. CDR3 sequence reads: CASSHTWERTRDSYNEQFF. As DNA, the CDR3 is TGCGCCAGCAGCCATACATGGGAAAGGACTCGAGACTCCTACAATGAGCAGTTCTTC. The entire variable domain, with the rest obtained from reference TRBV5-1 and TRBJ2-1, is as follows: KAGVTQTPRYLIKTRGQQVTLSCSPISGHRSVSWYQQTPGQGLQFLFEYFSETQRNKGNFPGRFSGRQFSNSRSEMNVSTLELGDSALYLCASSHTWERTRDSYNEQFFGPGTRLTVL.

The V and J genes are TRBV5-1 and TRBJ1-1; 11 bases agree with TRBD1. V shed 1 base, J shed 4 bases, and the junction held 3 bases outside the gene matches. The CDR3 spans 15 residues. From germline, CDR1 is SGHRS and CDR2 YFSETQ. CDR3 DNA: TGCGCCAGCAGCTTGATTGGGACAGGGGGCACTGAAGCTTTCTTT. Its protein product is CASSLIGTGGTEAFF.

The chain carries TRBV12-5 and TRBJ2-2; D not resolved. V was clipped by 0 bases and J by 0 bases, with 8 bases between them. This CDR3 comprises 16 residues. Germline CDR1 reads LGHNT; CDR2 reads FRNRAP. The CDR3 bases are TGTGCTAGTGGTTTGGTACTTTCCGCGAACACCGGGGAGCTGTTTTTT. Its translation is CASGLVLSANTGELFF.

The V call is TRBV2, the J call TRBJ2-3; 11 bases fit TRBD2. This CDR3 is 16 amino acids long. The J segment lost 1 base and the V segment lost 2 bases, leaving 2 bases of the junction unmatched. Germline V gene data show CDR1 as SNHLY and CDR2 as FYNNEI. The CDR3 sequence: CASSELGLAGTDTQYF. In nucleotides, the CDR3 is TGTGCCAGCAGTGAACTGGGACTAGCGGGCACAGATACGCAGTATTTT.

V usage is TRBV11-3 and J usage is TRBJ2-1; TRBD2 might be the D (6 bases). The CDR3 contains 18 residues. Trimming shortened V by 5 bases and J by 5 bases, and 25 bases separated the two germline ends. Germline CDR1 SGHNT, CDR2 YENEEA. The CDR3 sequence is CASSAQPRGSGDDNEQFF. Written as DNA, the CDR3 is TGTGCCAGCAGCGCACAACCCCGCGGGTCGGGGGATGACAATGAGCAGTTCTTC.

This clone has only a few counts. This chain connects TRBV25-1 to TRBJ2-5; 9 nucleotides line up with TRBD1. The J segment lost 5 bases and the V segment lost 4 bases, leaving 11 bases of the junction unmatched. CDR1 MGHDK and CDR2 SYGVNS come from the germline V gene. The CDR3 has 16 residues. In nucleotides, the CDR3 is TGTGCCAGCAGTGCCATACAGGGGGCAGTTGAGGAGACCCAGTACTTC. It is translated as CASSAIQGAVEETQYF. Full variable domain (outside the CDR3, taken from reference TRBV25-1 and TRBJ2-5): EADIYQTPRYLVIGTGKKITLECSQTMGHDKMYWYQQDPGMELHLIHYSYGVNSTEKGDLSSESTVSRIRTEHFPLTLESARPSHTSQYLCASSAIQGAVEETQYFGPGTRLLVL.

The chain links TRBV19 to TRBJ1-5; D uncertain. Germline CDR1 LNHDA, CDR2 SQIVND (reference sequence). With 0 bases removed from V and 8 bases from J, the gap between germline ends came to 11 bases. CDR3 length: 14 amino acids. The DNA of the CDR3 is TGTGCCAGTAGTATAGATCTATCAATAAAGCCCCAGCATTTT. Its translation is CASSIDLSIKPQHF. Full variable domain (rest looked up from reference TRBV19 and TRBJ1-5): DGGITQSPKYLFRKEGQNVTLSCEQNLNHDAMYWYRQDPGQGLRLIYYSQIVNDFQKGDIAEGYSVSREKKESFPLTVTSAQKNPTAFYLCASSIDLSIKPQHFGDGTRLSIL.

V usage is TRBV10-3 and J usage is TRBJ2-2, with 7 bases that match TRBD1. CDR3 length: 15 residues. With V trimmed by 3 bases and J by 3 bases, 4 bases remained unmatched. Germline V gene lookup returns CDR1 ENHRY and CDR2 SYGVKD. CDR3 residues: CAISERGQDTGELFF. The CDR3, as DNA: TGTGCCATCAGTGAAAGGGGGCAGGACACCGGGGAGCTGTTTTTT.

The CDR3 nucleotides are TGTGCCAGCAGCTTCGAGGGGGGGACTGAAGCTTTCTTT. It translates to CASSFEGGTEAFF. J is TRBJ1-1 and V is TRBV7-8; TRBD1 is a possible D gene (6 bases). The V gene lost 3 bases and the J gene lost 5 bases, with 10 bases spanning the gap. The germline gives CDR1 SGHVS, CDR2 FQNEAQ. The CDR3 has 13 amino acids.

The chain couples TRBV27 to TRBJ1-4, with TRBD1 identical over 7 bases. Unmatched junction bases numbered 19, after V lost 3 bases and J lost 6 bases. The CDR3 extends over 19 amino acids. Germline loops: CDR1 MNHEY, CDR2 SMNVEV (reference sequence). As DNA, the CDR3 is TGTGCCAGCAGTTTCCGTCGCCCCCTCATAGGGGGCTCTGATGAAAAACTGTTTTTT. This sequence encodes CASSFRRPLIGGSDEKLFF.

The chain employs TRBV5-1 and TRBJ1-1, with TRBD1 matching 7 bases. CDR1 and CDR2 from the germline V gene are SGHRS and YFSETQ. The ends lost 4 bases at V and 0 bases at J; junction bases unmatched: 12. The CDR3 spans 17 residues. The CDR3 loop is CASSLTPGQRMNTEAFF. As DNA, the CDR3 is TGCGCCAGCAGCCTGACACCGGGACAGAGAATGAACACTGAAGCTTTCTTT.

The rearrangement joins TRBV6-5 to TRBJ1-6; D is undetermined. The CDR3 loop spans 15 amino acids. Per germline, CDR1 MNHEY and CDR2 SVGAGI. The germline V and J ends were trimmed by 6 bases and 10 bases, with 19 bases remaining between them. For the CDR3, the DNA is TGTGCCAGCAGCCTAACTTTTGGGCCAGGATCACCCCTCCACTTT. Translating it yields CASSLTFGPGSPLHF.

This clone was seen only once. V is TRBV7-2 and J is TRBJ2-3; 8 bases are a match to TRBD2. CDR1 is SGHTA and CDR2 is FQGNSA in the germline V gene. The V gene end was trimmed by 5 bases and the J gene end by 1 base; junction bases not matched to a gene: 8. The CDR3 extends over 16 amino acids. The CDR3 coding sequence is TGTGCCAGCAGCCGCCGGGATAGCGGGGGCACAGATACGCAGTATTTT. Encoded protein: CASSRRDSGGTDTQYF.